This TCR beta chain comes out of a study of T cells in Graves' hyperthyroidism and ophthalmopathy. V shed 0 bases and J shed 7 bases, with 13 bases lying between them. Germline V gives CDR1 MGHRA, CDR2 YSYEKL. The CDR3 has 15 amino acids. The CDR3 regions of TCR beta were amplified from RNA transcripts. The TCR CDR3 was amplified in a first-round RT-PCR using the HTBI primer set. TCRdb ran MiXCR on the multiplex PCR reads and lists one entry per CDR3 protein. Counted here are roughly 290,000 distinct CDR3 sequences, approximately 15% occurring once; the ten biggest clones make up roughly 8.2%. The source material was blood. V and J are TRBV4-1 and TRBJ2-1; tentative D call: TRBD1 (5 bases). The clonotype was recovered from a woman aged 40 to 50 with Graves' hyperthyroidism. The CDR3, as DNA: TGCGCCAGCAGCCAAGAGACCAGGGCTTCGAATGAGCAGTTCTTC. Residues: CASSQETRASNEQFF.